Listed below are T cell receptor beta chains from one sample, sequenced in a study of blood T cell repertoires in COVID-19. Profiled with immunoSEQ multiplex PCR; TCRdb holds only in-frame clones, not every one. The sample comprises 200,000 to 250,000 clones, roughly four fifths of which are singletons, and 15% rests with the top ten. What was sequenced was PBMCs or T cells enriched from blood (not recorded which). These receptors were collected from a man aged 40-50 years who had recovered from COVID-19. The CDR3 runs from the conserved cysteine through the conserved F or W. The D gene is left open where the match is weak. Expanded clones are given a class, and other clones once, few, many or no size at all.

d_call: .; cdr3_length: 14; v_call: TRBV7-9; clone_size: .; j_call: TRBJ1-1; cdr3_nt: TGTGCCAGCAGCTTTTCACAGACAATCACTGAAGCTTTCTTT; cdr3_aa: CASSFSQTITEAFF
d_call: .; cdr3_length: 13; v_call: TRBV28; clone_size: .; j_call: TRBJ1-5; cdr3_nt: TGTGCCAGCAGGCTCCAGGGTTTTCAGCCCCAGCATTTT; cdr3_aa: CASRLQGFQPQHF
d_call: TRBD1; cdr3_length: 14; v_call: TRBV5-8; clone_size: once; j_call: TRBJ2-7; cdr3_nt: TGTGCCAGCAGACCCCGGACAGGTTCCTACGAGCAGTACTTC; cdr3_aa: CASRPRTGSYEQYF
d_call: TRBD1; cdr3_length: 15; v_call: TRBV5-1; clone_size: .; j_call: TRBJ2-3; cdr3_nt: TGCGCCAGCACCTCTCGGACAGGAGGAACAGATACGCAGTATTTT; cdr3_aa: CASTSRTGGTDTQYF
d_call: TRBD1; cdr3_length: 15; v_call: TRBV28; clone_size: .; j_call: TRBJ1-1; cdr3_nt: TGTGCCAGCAGTCTTCAGACAGGGGTGAACACTGAAGCTTTCTTT; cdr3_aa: CASSLQTGVNTEAFF
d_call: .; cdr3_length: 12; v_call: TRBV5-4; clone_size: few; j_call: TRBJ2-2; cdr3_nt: TGTGCCAGCAGCTCCGGTGGCGGGGAGCTGTTTTTT; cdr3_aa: CASSSGGGELFF
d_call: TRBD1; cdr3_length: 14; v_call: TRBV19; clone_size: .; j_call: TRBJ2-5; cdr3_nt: TGTGCCAGTAACCGGGACAGGGGGCAGGAGACCCAGTACTTC; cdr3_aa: CASNRDRGQETQYF
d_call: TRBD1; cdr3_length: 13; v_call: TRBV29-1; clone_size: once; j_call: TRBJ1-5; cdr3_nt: TGCAGCGCCCAGGGGGATAGCAATCAGCCCCAGCATTTT; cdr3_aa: CSAQGDSNQPQHF
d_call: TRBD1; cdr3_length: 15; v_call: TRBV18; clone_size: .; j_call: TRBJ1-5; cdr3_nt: TGTGCCAGCTCACCTCCCGGGACAGGCAATCAGCCCCAGCATTTT; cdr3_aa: CASSPPGTGNQPQHF
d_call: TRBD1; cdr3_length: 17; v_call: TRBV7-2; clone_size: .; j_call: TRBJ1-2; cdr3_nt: TGTGCCACCTACGGCGGCGGGACAGGGCGAGCTAACTATGGCTACACCTTC; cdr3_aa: CATYGGGTGRANYGYTF
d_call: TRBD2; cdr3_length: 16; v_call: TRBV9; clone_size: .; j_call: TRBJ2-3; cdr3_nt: TGTGCCAGCAGCCCGGGGGGAGCCGGAGGGGCAGATACGCAGTATTTT; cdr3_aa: CASSPGGAGGADTQYF
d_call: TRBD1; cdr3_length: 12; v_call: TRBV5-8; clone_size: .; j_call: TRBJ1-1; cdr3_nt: TGTGCCAGCAGCTGGACAGGGGCTGAAGCTTTCTTT; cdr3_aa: CASSWTGAEAFF
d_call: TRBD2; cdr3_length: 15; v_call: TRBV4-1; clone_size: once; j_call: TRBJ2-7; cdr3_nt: TGCGCCAGCAGCCAATCTAGCGGGAGAGGGTACGAGCAGTACTTC; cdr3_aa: CASSQSSGRGYEQYF
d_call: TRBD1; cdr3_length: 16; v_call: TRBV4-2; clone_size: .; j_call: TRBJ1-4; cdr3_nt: TGTGCCAGCAGTCCCGGGACAGGGGGGACTAATGAAAAACTGTTTTTT; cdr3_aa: CASSPGTGGTNEKLFF
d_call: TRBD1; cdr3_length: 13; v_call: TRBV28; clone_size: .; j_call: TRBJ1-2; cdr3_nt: TGTGCCAGCAGGCTGACAGGGGGCGTTGGCTACACCTTC; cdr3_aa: CASRLTGGVGYTF
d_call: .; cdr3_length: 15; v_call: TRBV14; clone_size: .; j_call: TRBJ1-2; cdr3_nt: TGTGCCAGCAGCCCCCCAGGCGGGAGGGGCTATGGCTACACCTTC; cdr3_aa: CASSPPGGRGYGYTF
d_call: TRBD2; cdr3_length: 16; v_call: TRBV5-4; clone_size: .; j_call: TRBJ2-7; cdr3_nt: TGTGCCAGCAGCGGGGGACTAGCGGGTGCCCCGCGTGAGCAGTACTTC; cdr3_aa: CASSGGLAGAPREQYF
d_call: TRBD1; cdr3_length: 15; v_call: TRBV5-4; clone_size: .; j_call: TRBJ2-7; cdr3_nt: TGTGCCAGCAGCTCGATTCGGGACAGGACTGGGGAGCAGTACTTC; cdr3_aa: CASSSIRDRTGEQYF
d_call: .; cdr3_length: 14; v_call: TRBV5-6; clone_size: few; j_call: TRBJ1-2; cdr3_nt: TGTGCCAGCAGCCCCGGACAGTTTAACTATGGCTACACCTTC; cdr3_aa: CASSPGQFNYGYTF
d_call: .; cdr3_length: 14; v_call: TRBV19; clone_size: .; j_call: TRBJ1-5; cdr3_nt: TGTGCCAGTGGCGACAGCCATAAAAATCAGCCCCAGCATTTT; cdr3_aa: CASGDSHKNQPQHF
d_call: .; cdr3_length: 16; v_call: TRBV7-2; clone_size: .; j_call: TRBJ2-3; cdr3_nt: TGTGCCAGCAGCTTAGCGGTTTTGGCAAGCACAGATACGCAGTATTTT; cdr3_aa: CASSLAVLASTDTQYF
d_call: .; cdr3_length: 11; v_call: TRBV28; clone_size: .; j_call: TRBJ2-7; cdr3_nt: TGTGCCAGCAGTTTCTTCGGGGAGCAGTACTTC; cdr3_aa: CASSFFGEQYF